The present T cell receptor (beta chain) was sequenced within a study of human T cells and chemical hapten exposure. Time point given: patch test 1, 2 weeks after DPC sensitization. Treatment given: therapeutic diphenylcyclopropenone sensitization with weekly scalp DPC. Unfractionated whole blood yielded the extracted total RNA. Losses at the gene ends were 3 bases for V and 4 bases for J; bases not matched to a gene: 8. Germline assignment: CDR1 SGHRS and CDR2 YFSETQ. The CDR3 contains 16 residues. One entry per CDR3 protein results from TCRdb running MiXCR on the RACE reads. The sample lists 300,000 to 450,000 distinct CDR3 sequences, approximately 5.1% occurring once.

This clonotype was obtained from a woman aged 50 to 60 with alopecia areata. Some clones in this sample may be carry-over from other donors' samples. The sequencing used whole blood, collected in connection with sensitization to the hapten diphenylcyclopropenone (DPC). The chain uses TRBV5-1 and TRBJ1-1; 11 bases map to TRBD1. Here the CDR3 reads CASSWARTGGGTEAFF. In nucleotides, the CDR3 is TGCGCCAGCAGCTGGGCGAGGACAGGGGGCGGCACTGAAGCTTTCTTT.